The clone carrying this T cell receptor beta chain is a singleton in its sample. This entry belongs to a study of early stage breast cancer tumors. Using immunoSEQ multiplex PCR, the repertoire was profiled, and TCRdb retains in-frame clones only, with some absent. The sample carries 5,500 to 7,500 clones, over 65% recorded once. V lost 7 bases and J 3 bases, leaving 19 bases between the germline ends. Germline V lookup: CDR1 SGHAT, CDR2 FQNNGV. This CDR3 is built from 15 residues. This chain joins TRBV11-2 and TRBJ2-7; D may be TRBD1 or TRBD2 (5 bases each). The sample taken for sequencing was normal breast tissue next to the tumor. The sequence came from a person aged 40 to 49 with breast cancer. The CDR3 region is CASTPGDPGYYEQYF. The CDR3 bases are TGTGCCAGCACCCCCGGGGACCCCGGGTACTACGAGCAGTACTTC.